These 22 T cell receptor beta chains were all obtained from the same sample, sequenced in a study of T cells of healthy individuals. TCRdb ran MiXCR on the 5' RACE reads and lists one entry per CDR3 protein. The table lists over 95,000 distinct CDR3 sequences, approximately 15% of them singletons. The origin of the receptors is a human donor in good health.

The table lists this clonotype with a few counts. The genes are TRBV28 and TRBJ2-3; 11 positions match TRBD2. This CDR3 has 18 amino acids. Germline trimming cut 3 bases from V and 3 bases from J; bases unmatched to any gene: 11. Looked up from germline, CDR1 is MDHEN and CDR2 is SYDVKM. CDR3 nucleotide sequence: TGTGCCAGCAGTTTCCTTAGCGGGGGGGTCGGTCGGACAGATACGCAGTATTTT. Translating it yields CASSFLSGGVGRTDTQYF.

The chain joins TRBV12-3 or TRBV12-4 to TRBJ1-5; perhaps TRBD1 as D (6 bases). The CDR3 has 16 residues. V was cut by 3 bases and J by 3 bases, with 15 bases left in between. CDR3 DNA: TGTGCCAGCAGTTTCCCCCATGGACAGATCAATCAGCCCCAGCATTTT. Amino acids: CASSFPHGQINQPQHF.

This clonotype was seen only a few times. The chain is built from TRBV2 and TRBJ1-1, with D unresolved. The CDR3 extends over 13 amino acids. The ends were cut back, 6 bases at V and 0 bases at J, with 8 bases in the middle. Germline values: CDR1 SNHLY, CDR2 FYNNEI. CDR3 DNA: TGTGCCAGCAGAAGCCAGATGAACACTGAAGCTTTCTTT. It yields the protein CASRSQMNTEAFF. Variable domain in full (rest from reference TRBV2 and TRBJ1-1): EPEVTQTPSHQVTQMGQEVILRCVPISNHLYFYWYRQILGQKVEFLVSFYNNEISEKSEIFDDQFSVERPDGSNFTLKIRSTKLEDSAMYFCASRSQMNTEAFFGQGTRLTVV.

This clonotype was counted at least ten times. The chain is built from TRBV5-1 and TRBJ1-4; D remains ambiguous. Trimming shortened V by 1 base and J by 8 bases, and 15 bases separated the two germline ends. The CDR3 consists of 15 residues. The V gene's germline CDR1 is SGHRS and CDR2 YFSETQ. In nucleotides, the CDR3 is TGCGCCAGCAGCTTGACAGACCAGGCTATAGAAAAACTGTTTTTT. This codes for CASSLTDQAIEKLFF.

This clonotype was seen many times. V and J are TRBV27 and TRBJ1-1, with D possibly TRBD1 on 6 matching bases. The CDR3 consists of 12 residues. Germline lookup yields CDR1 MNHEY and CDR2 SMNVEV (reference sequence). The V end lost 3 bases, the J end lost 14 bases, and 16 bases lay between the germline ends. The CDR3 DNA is TGTGCCAGCAGTTTCCCGGGACAAGCAAGGTTCTTT. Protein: CASSFPGQARFF.

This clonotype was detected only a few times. The CDR3 region has the DNA TGTGCCAGCAGTTTATCCTTTCCCTCCTACGAGCAGTACTTC. Translating gives CASSLSFPSYEQYF. J is TRBJ2-7 and V is TRBV27, with D uncertain. V was trimmed by 0 bases and J by 0 bases, leaving 6 bases between them. Germline CDR1 reads MNHEY; CDR2 reads SMNVEV (reference sequence). The CDR3 runs 14 residues.

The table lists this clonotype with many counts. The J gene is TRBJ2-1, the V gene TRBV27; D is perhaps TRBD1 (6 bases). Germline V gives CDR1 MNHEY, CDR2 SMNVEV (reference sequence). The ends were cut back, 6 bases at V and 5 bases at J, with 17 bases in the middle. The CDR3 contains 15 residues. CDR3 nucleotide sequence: TGTGCCAGCAGAAACAAGGCAGGGGCCCACAATGAGCAGTTCTTC. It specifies CASRNKAGAHNEQFF.

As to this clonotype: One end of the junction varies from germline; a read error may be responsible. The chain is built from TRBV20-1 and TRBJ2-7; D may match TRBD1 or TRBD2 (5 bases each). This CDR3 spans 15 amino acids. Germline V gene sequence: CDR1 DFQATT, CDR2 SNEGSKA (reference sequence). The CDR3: CSARRPRDRGSEKYF. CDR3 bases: TGCAGTGCTAGACGCCCCCGGGACCGAGGAAGCGAGAAGTACTTC.

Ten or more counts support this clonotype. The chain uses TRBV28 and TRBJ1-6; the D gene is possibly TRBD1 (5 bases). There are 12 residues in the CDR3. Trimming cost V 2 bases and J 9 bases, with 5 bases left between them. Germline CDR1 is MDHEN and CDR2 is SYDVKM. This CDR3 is CASSLGGSPLHF. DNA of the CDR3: TGTGCCAGCAGTTTAGGGGGTTCACCCCTCCACTTT.

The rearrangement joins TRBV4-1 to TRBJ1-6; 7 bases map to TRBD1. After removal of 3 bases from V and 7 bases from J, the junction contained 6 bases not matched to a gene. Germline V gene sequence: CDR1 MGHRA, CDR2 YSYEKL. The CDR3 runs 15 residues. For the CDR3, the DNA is TGCGCCAGCAGCCATAACGACAGGGAAAATTCACCCCTCCACTTT. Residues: CASSHNDRENSPLHF.

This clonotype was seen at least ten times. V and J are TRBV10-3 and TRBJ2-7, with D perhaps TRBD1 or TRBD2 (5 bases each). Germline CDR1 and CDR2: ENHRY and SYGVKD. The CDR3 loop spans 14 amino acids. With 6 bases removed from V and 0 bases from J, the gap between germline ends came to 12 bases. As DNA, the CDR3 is TGTGCCATCAGGGGGACGGAGAGCTCCTACGAGCAGTACTTC. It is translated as CAIRGTESSYEQYF.

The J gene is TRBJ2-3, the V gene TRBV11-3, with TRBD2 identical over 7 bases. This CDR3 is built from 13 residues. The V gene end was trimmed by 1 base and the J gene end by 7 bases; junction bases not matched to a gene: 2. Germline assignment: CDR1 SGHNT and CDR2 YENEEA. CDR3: CASSLAGGNTQYF. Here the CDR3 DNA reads TGTGCCAGCAGCTTAGCGGGGGGAAATACGCAGTATTTT.

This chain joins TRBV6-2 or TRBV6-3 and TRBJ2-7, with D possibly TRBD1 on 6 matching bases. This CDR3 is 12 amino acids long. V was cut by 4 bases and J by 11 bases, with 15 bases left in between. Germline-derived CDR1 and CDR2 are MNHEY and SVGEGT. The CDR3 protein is CASSSRRQEEYF. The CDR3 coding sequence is TGTGCCAGCAGTTCGCGTCGACAGGAAGAGTACTTC.

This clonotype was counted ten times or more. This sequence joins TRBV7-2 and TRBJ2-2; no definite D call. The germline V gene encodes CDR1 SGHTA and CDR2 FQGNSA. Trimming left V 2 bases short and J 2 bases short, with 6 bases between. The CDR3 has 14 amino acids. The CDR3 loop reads CASSLRSNTGELFF. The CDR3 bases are TGTGCCAGCAGCTTAAGGTCTAACACCGGGGAGCTGTTTTTT.

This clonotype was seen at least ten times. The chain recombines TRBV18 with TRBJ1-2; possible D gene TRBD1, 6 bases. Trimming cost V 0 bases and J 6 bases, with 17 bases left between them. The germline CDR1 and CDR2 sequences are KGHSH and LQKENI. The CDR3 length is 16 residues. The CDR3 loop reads CASSPPWGGSIDGYTF. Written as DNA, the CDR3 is TGTGCCAGCTCACCACCTTGGGGGGGCTCGATTGATGGCTACACCTTC.

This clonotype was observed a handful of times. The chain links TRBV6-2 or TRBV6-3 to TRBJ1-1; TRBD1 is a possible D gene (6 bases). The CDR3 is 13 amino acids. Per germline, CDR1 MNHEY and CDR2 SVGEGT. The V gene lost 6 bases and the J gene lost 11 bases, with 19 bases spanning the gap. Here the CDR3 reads CASRQTGTTDAFF. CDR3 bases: TGTGCCAGCAGACAAACCGGGACAACGGACGCTTTCTTT.

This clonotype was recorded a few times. This CDR3 reads CASSLNGYFTDTQYF. As DNA, the CDR3 is TGTGCCAGCAGCTTAAACGGCTACTTCACAGATACGCAGTATTTT. The chain has TRBV7-2 and TRBJ2-3; D is unresolved. The V gene lost 2 bases and the J gene lost 2 bases, with 11 bases spanning the gap. Germline V lookup: CDR1 SGHTA, CDR2 FQGNSA. The length of the CDR3 is 15 residues.

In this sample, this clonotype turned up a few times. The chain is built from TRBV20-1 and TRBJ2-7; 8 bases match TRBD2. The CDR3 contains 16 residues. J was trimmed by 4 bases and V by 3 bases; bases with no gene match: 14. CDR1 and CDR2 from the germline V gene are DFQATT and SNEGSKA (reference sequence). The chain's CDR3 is CSASRQRGNLFYEQYF. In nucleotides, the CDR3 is TGCAGTGCTAGTAGGCAGCGGGGGAATCTTTTTTACGAGCAGTACTTC.

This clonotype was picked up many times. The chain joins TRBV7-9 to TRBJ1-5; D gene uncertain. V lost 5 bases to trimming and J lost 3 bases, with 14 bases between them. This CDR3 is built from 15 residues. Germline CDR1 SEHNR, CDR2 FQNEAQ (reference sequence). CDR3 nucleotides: TGTGCCAGCAGCCCCCAACCGGGGAACAATCAGCCCCAGCATTTT. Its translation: CASSPQPGNNQPQHF.

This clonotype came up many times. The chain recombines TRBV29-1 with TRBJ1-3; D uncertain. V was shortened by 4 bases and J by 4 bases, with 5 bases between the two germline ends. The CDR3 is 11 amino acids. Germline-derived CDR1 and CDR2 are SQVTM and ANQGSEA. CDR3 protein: CSVVGGNTIYF. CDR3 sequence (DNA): TGCAGCGTTGTAGGGGGAAACACCATATATTTT.

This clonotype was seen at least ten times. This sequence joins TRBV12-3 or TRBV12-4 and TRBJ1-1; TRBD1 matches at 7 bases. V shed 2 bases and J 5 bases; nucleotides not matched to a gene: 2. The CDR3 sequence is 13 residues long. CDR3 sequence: CASSLRGRTEAFF. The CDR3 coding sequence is TGTGCCAGCAGTTTAAGGGGGCGAACTGAAGCTTTCTTT.

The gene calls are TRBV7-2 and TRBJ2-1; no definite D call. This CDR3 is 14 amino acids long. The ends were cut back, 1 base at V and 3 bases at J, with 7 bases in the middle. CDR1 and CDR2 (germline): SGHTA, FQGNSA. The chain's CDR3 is CASSLDHSYNEQFF. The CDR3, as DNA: TGTGCCAGCAGCTTAGATCACAGCTACAATGAGCAGTTCTTC. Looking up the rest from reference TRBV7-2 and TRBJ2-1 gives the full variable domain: GAGVSQSPSNKVTEKGKDVELRCDPISGHTALYWYRQSLGQGLEFLIYFQGNSAPDKSGLPSDRFSAERTGGSVSTLTIQRTQQEDSAVYLCASSLDHSYNEQFFGPGTRLTVL.